The 28 T cell receptor beta chains given below trace back to one sample, sequenced in a study of OX40 agonist ivuxolimab in advanced cancers. Using immunoSEQ multiplex PCR, the repertoire was profiled, and TCRdb retains in-frame clones only, with some absent. The sample has 85,000 to 100,000 clones, roughly 90% seen once. Source: CD4+ or CD8+ T cells sorted from blood, taken in a trial of the OX40 agonist ivuxolimab. The receptors shown here come from an adult with an advanced solid tumor such as melanoma, head and neck, liver or kidney cancer.

A single count supports this clone. The chain joins TRBV27 to TRBJ2-1; TRBD2 aligns across 11 bases. The CDR3 has 16 residues. Germline CDR1 MNHEY, CDR2 SMNVEV (reference sequence). V gave up 3 bases and J gave up 1 base; unmatched junction bases: 2. The CDR3, as DNA: TGTGCCAGCAGTTTCAGACTAGCGGGGTCCTACAATGAGCAGTTCTTC. As protein: CASSFRLAGSYNEQFF.

The chain couples TRBV7-9 to TRBJ2-3, with D possibly TRBD2 on 6 matching bases. Trimming shortened V by 4 bases and J by 3 bases, and 14 bases separated the two germline ends. Germline values: CDR1 SEHNR, CDR2 FQNEAQ (reference sequence). The CDR3 is 15 amino acids. The CDR3 loop is CASSSETGLTDTQYF. CDR3 nucleotide sequence: TGTGCCAGCAGCTCCGAGACGGGACTTACAGATACGCAGTATTTT.

The chain combines TRBV10-1 with TRBJ2-5; 11 bases are shared with TRBD1. Germline V CDR1 and CDR2: WNHNN, SYGVQD (reference sequence). The ends lost 4 bases at V and 4 bases at J; junction bases unmatched: 11. The CDR3 has 17 residues. CDR3 nucleotide sequence: TGCGCCAGCAGTGTATGGACAGGGGGCGATTCGGGAGAGACCCAGTACTTC. Encoded protein: CASSVWTGGDSGETQYF.

The gene calls are TRBV7-8 and TRBJ1-2; 7 nucleotides agree with TRBD1. Germline V gene sequence: CDR1 SGHVS, CDR2 FQNEAQ. This CDR3 is 15 amino acids long. With V trimmed by 5 bases and J by 3 bases, 9 bases remained unmatched. The CDR3 region has the DNA TGTGCCAGCAGCATCTACTCCGGGACAGACTATGGCTACACCTTC. Its translation: CASSIYSGTDYGYTF.

The CDR3 sequence: CASSQEGQSEETQYF. The CDR3 nucleotides read TGCGCCAGCAGCCAAGAGGGACAGAGCGAAGAGACCCAGTACTTC. This chain connects TRBV4-3 to TRBJ2-5; 7 bases match TRBD1. CDR1 and CDR2 from the germline V gene are LGHNA and YSLEER. V lost 0 bases, J lost 3 bases, and 4 bases stayed unmatched. This CDR3 contains 15 residues.

The chain links TRBV25-1 to TRBJ2-7; the D gene could be TRBD1 or TRBD2 (5 bases each). V was trimmed by 3 bases and J by 9 bases, leaving 9 bases between them. The germline V gene encodes CDR1 MGHDK and CDR2 SYGVNS. The CDR3 extends over 11 amino acids. The CDR3 loop is CASSDGGMQYF. The CDR3 nucleotides are TGTGCCAGCAGTGATGGGGGAATGCAGTACTTC.

The chain uses TRBV18 and TRBJ2-1; 8 bases map to TRBD2. The germline V gene has CDR1 KGHSH and CDR2 LQKENI. V shed 0 bases and J 8 bases; nucleotides not matched to a gene: 9. The CDR3 spans 16 residues. The CDR3 spells CASSPPGGTRGDEQFF. The CDR3 nucleotides read TGTGCCAGCTCACCACCGGGGGGGACTAGAGGGGATGAGCAGTTCTTC.

The chain recombines TRBV5-1 with TRBJ1-2, with D maybe TRBD1 (6 bases). CDR3 length: 15 amino acids. With 0 bases removed from V and 4 bases from J, the gap between germline ends came to 13 bases. CDR1 and CDR2 (germline): SGHRS, YFSETQ. The CDR3 coding sequence is TGCGCCAGCAGCTTGGAGCAGGGGCTTGTCTATGGCTACACCTTC. As protein: CASSLEQGLVYGYTF.

The chain carries TRBV28 and TRBJ2-1; D could derive from TRBD1 or TRBD2 (5 bases each). The germline V and J ends were trimmed by 5 bases and 10 bases, with 18 bases remaining between them. The CDR3 has 14 amino acids. From germline, CDR1 is MDHEN and CDR2 SYDVKM. The CDR3 DNA is TGTGCCAGCAGTCCCGGGGCCACTTTTAGGGAGCAGTTCTTC. Protein sequence: CASSPGATFREQFF.

This chain links TRBV7-8 with TRBJ1-1; no reliable D call. In germline, CDR1 is SGHVS, CDR2 FQNEAQ. V dropped 4 bases and J dropped 8 bases, with 14 bases sitting between them. This CDR3 region has 13 residues. The CDR3: CASSSDGLGEAFF. The DNA for the CDR3 is TGTGCCAGCAGCTCTGACGGTTTGGGGGAAGCTTTCTTT.

Only a few counts were recorded for this clone. The V gene is TRBV4-3, the J gene TRBJ2-6; D unclear. The CDR3 sequence is 19 residues long. Per the germline V gene, CDR1 is LGHNA and CDR2 is YSLEER. V lost 2 bases and J lost 4, with 21 bases in between. The CDR3 protein is CASSQRAHGTGSGANVLTF. In DNA, the CDR3 is TGCGCCAGCAGCCAAAGGGCCCACGGAACTGGGTCAGGGGCCAACGTCCTGACTTTC.

This chain links TRBV13 with TRBJ2-2; 11 bases are shared with TRBD1. This CDR3 has 16 residues. Germline V gene sequence: CDR1 PRHDT, CDR2 FYEKMQ (reference sequence). V lost 5 bases and J lost 6; bases outside the gene matches: 8. CDR3 in DNA: TGTGCCAGCAGCATACGGACAGGGGGCTACGCCGGGGAGCTGTTTTTT. Its translation is CASSIRTGGYAGELFF.

V and J are TRBV5-1 and TRBJ2-3; 14 bases match TRBD2. Germline-derived CDR1 and CDR2 are SGHRS and YFSETQ. V gave up 0 bases and J gave up 7 bases; unmatched junction bases: 4. The CDR3 loop spans 16 amino acids. In nucleotides, the CDR3 is TGCGCCAGCAGCTTGGGTGGGACTAGCGGGAGATATACGCAGTATTTT. It is translated as CASSLGGTSGRYTQYF.

The V gene is TRBV7-3, the J gene TRBJ2-1, with TRBD2 identical over 8 bases. Germline loops: CDR1 SGHTA, CDR2 FQGTGA. The CDR3 contains 17 residues. Losses at the gene ends were 3 bases for V and 3 bases for J; bases not matched to a gene: 10. CDR3 residues: CASSFAGTRGVYNEQFF. CDR3 DNA sequence: TGTGCCAGCAGCTTCGCCGGGACTAGGGGAGTCTACAATGAGCAGTTCTTC. The full variable domain, its missing parts supplied by reference TRBV7-3 and TRBJ2-1, is GAGVSQTPSNKVTEKGKYVELRCDPISGHTALYWYRQSLGQGPEFLIYFQGTGAADDSGLPNDRFFAVRPEGSVSTLKIQRTERGDSAVYLCASSFAGTRGVYNEQFFGPGTRLTVL.

V usage is TRBV7-9 and J usage is TRBJ2-3; tentatively, D is TRBD2 (5 bases). Trimming shortened V by 5 bases and J by 0 bases, and 18 bases separated the two germline ends. CDR3 length: 17 amino acids. Germline V gives CDR1 SEHNR, CDR2 FQNEAQ (reference sequence). The CDR3 DNA reads as TGTGCCAGCAGCCCAGTACGGGGTGCCCCTAGCACAGATACGCAGTATTTT. Protein sequence: CASSPVRGAPSTDTQYF.

The chain employs TRBV5-3 and TRBJ2-1; no definite D call. TRBV5-3 is flagged as an ORF with uncertain function. The CDR3 consists of 15 residues. Trimming removed 4 bases at V and 1 base at J, with 12 bases between. CDR3 protein: CARSPSEGSYNEQFF. DNA of the CDR3: TGTGCCAGAAGCCCGTCAGAAGGATCCTACAATGAGCAGTTCTTC.

V is TRBV5-4 and J is TRBJ2-5, with D possibly TRBD2 on 5 matching bases. The CDR3 totals 14 residues. Trimming shortened V by 5 bases and J by 2 bases, and 13 bases separated the two germline ends. Germline loops: CDR1 SGHNT, CDR2 YYREEE (reference sequence). CDR3 sequence: CASRSDLGQETQYF. In nucleotides, the CDR3 is TGTGCCAGCAGGTCGGACTTGGGGCAAGAGACCCAGTACTTC. Full variable domain (remainder filled in from reference TRBV5-4 and TRBJ2-5): ETGVTQSPTHLIKTRGQQVTLRCSSQSGHNTVSWYQQALGQGPQFIFQYYREEENGRGNFPPRFSGLQFPNYSSELNVNALELDDSALYLCASRSDLGQETQYFGPGTRLLVL.

This chain links TRBV7-5 with TRBJ2-7; the tabulated D call, TRBD2, remains unverified against the DNA. TRBV7-5 is an annotated pseudogene. This CDR3 has 18 residues. The CDR3 protein is CARSFLAGKTLRPYEQYF. CDR3 nucleotides: TGTGCCAGAAGCTTCCTAGCGGGAAAAACCCTCCGACCCTACGAGCAGTACTTC.

This rearrangement joins TRBV7-6 to TRBJ1-1, with D maybe TRBD1 (5 bases). CDR1 and CDR2 from the germline V gene are SGHVS and FNYEAQ. Trimming cost V 0 bases and J 4 bases, with 12 bases left between them. The CDR3 is 15 residues long. The CDR3 here is CASSLAQGVATEAFF. The DNA for the CDR3 is TGTGCCAGCAGCTTAGCCCAGGGCGTAGCCACTGAAGCTTTCTTT.

V gene TRBV19 combines with J gene TRBJ2-1; unclear D gene. Germline V gene data show CDR1 as LNHDA and CDR2 as SQIVND (reference sequence). The CDR3 extends over 15 amino acids. Trimming took 3 bases from V and 4 from J, leaving 13 bases between them. CDR3 sequence: CASSMGWGKYNEQFF. The CDR3 nucleotides are TGTGCCAGTAGTATGGGGTGGGGAAAGTACAATGAGCAGTTCTTC.

The genes are TRBV7-3 and TRBJ2-5; D unclear. Germline V gene data show CDR1 as SGHTA and CDR2 as FQGTGA. The CDR3 runs to 13 residues. The germline V and J ends were trimmed by 2 bases and 6 bases, with 10 bases remaining between them. The CDR3 DNA reads TGTGCCAGCAGCTTACGTCTACAGCAGACCCAGTACTTC. Protein sequence: CASSLRLQQTQYF.

The chain links TRBV19 to TRBJ2-1; 8 positions match TRBD1. From germline, CDR1 is LNHDA and CDR2 SQIVND (reference sequence). V was pared by 3 bases and J by 6 bases, with 7 bases of the junction left unmatched. The CDR3 length is 15 residues. The CDR3, as DNA: TGTGCCAGTAGTATTTCAGGGGGCCAGGGCAATGAGCAGTTCTTC. Translated, it gives CASSISGGQGNEQFF.

The chain has TRBV7-2 and TRBJ1-5; no definite D call. The V end lost 5 bases, the J end lost 5 bases, and 7 bases lay between the germline ends. Germline loops: CDR1 SGHTA, CDR2 FQGNSA. This CDR3 spans 12 amino acids. DNA for the CDR3: TGTGCCAGCAGCCTTACGGATCAGCCCCAGCATTTT. Amino acids: CASSLTDQPQHF. The whole variable domain, remainder taken from reference TRBV7-2 and TRBJ1-5, is GAGVSQSPSNKVTEKGKDVELRCDPISGHTALYWYRQSLGQGLEFLIYFQGNSAPDKSGLPSDRFSAERTGGSVSTLTIQRTQQEDSAVYLCASSLTDQPQHFGDGTRLSIL.

V gene TRBV7-2 combines with J gene TRBJ1-1; D might be TRBD1 (6 bases). This CDR3 contains 18 residues. The germline gives CDR1 SGHTA, CDR2 FQGNSA. The V and J ends lost 6 bases and 4 bases respectively, with 27 bases between them. In nucleotides, the CDR3 is TGTGCCAGCAGATCTCGCTATCGACCTGGGGGCGGACGCACTGAAGCTTTCTTT. Protein: CASRSRYRPGGGRTEAFF.

The chain has TRBV28 and TRBJ2-4; TRBD2 matches 11 bases. The J segment lost 12 bases and the V segment lost 4 bases, leaving 11 bases of the junction unmatched. This CDR3 comprises 15 residues. Germline V gene sequence: CDR1 MDHEN, CDR2 SYDVKM. The CDR3: CASSSSGTSGLSQYF. The CDR3 nucleotides are TGTGCCAGCAGTTCCTCCGGGACTAGCGGCCTTAGTCAGTACTTC.

This clone was counted a single time. Different DNA sequences within this sample yield the same CDR3. The chain has TRBV18 and TRBJ2-7, with D unclear. CDR1 is KGHSH, CDR2 LQKENI, per germline. This CDR3 spans 13 amino acids. V lost 0 bases, J lost 0 bases, and 3 bases lay in between. This CDR3 reads CASSPPSSYEQYF. As DNA, the CDR3 is TGTGCCAGCTCACCACCGTCCTCCTACGAGCAGTACTTC.

This chain connects TRBV10-3 to TRBJ2-7; weak D call: TRBD2 (6 bases). Germline CDR1 reads ENHRY; CDR2 reads SYGVKD. The V and J ends lost 0 bases and 4 bases respectively, with 13 bases between them. The CDR3 has 15 amino acids. CDR3: CAISESVEGRYEQYF. CDR3 bases: TGTGCCATCAGTGAGTCTGTTGAGGGGAGGTACGAGCAGTACTTC.

This clone occurred a few times. The chain is built from TRBV28 and TRBJ2-7; 7 nucleotides agree with TRBD1. There are 14 residues in the CDR3. Germline trimming cut 4 bases from V and 1 base from J; bases unmatched to any gene: 4. The germline CDR1 and CDR2 sequences are MDHEN and SYDVKM. In DNA form, the CDR3 reads TGTGCCAGCAGTTGGGGACAGAAGTCCTACGAGCAGTACTTC. This gives the protein CASSWGQKSYEQYF. Variable domain in full (rest from reference TRBV28 and TRBJ2-7): DVKVTQSSRYLVKRTGEKVFLECVQDMDHENMFWYRQDPGLGLRLIYFSYDVKMKEKGDIPEGYSVSREKKERFSLILESASTNQTSMYLCASSWGQKSYEQYFGPGTRLTVT.